These 27 T cell receptor beta chains came from one sample sequenced in a study of T cells expressing NK-cell markers (dated by TCRdb to the early 2020s). Receptors were amplified or captured by 5' RACE. These reads were obtained on an Illumina HiSeq 2000. The reads underwent TCRdb reprocessing, giving one record for each CDR3 protein sequence and no DNA. For this sample, the table gives 300,000 to 500,000 distinct CDR3 sequences. The ten largest clones take up approximately 11% of the sample. The sequencing input was blood T cells: a sorted CD56 or NKG2C T cell subset, CD4+ or CD8+ T cells, or bulk PBMC T cells (not recorded which). These receptors originate from a woman aged 45-59 years in good health. Donor details come from another sample of the same person, matched by shared clones.

The rearrangement uses TRBV7-9 and TRBJ2-1; as DNA is missing, the TRBD1 call by TCRdb cannot be tested. CDR1 and CDR2 from the germline V gene are SEHNR and FQNEAQ (reference sequence). The CDR3 length is 16 residues. This chain's CDR3 is CASSHTRTGGGNEQFF. Full variable domain (rest looked up from reference TRBV7-9 and TRBJ2-1): DTGVSQNPRHKITKRGQNVTFRCDPISEHNRLYWYRQTLGQGPEFLTYFQNEAQLEKSRLLSDRFSAERPKGSFSTLEIQRTEQGDSAMYLCASSHTRTGGGNEQFFGPGTRLTVL.

The V and J genes are TRBV27 and TRBJ1-5. Germline CDR1 is MNHEY and CDR2 is SMNVEV (reference sequence). The CDR3 extends over 14 amino acids. CDR3 sequence: CASSLGRDTQPQHF.

The chain is built from TRBV20-1 and TRBJ2-1; with no DNA, the TCRdb D assignment of TRBD2 cannot be verified. The germline V gene has CDR1 DFQATT and CDR2 SNEGSKA (reference sequence). The CDR3 is 13 residues long. CDR3 residues: CSARGIVWGEQFF.

The chain links TRBV5-1 to TRBJ2-5. This CDR3 is built from 14 residues. Looked up from germline, CDR1 is SGHRS and CDR2 is YFSETQ. This CDR3 reads CASTSGNRQETQYF.

This chain links TRBV5-1 with TRBJ2-2; the D call from TCRdb, TRBD1, cannot be confirmed without DNA. CDR1 and CDR2 from the germline V gene are SGHRS and YFSETQ. There are 17 residues in the CDR3. Here the CDR3 reads CASSPNTGTGDTGELFF.

The rearrangement uses TRBV18 and TRBJ2-2; there is no DNA to check the TCRdb D call of TRBD1. In germline, CDR1 is KGHSH, CDR2 LQKENI. The CDR3 length is 15 residues. This chain's CDR3 is CASSPTGRKAGELFF.

The chain combines TRBV20-1 with TRBJ2-1; TCRdb names TRBD1, which stays unverified in the absence of DNA. Germline V gene sequence: CDR1 DFQATT, CDR2 SNEGSKA (reference sequence). This CDR3 is 12 amino acids long. The CDR3 protein is CSAGQAVTEQFF.

The chain employs TRBV5-5 and TRBJ2-3; absent DNA, TCRdb's TRBD2 call cannot be checked. Germline CDR1 is SGHKS and CDR2 is YYEKEE (reference sequence). The CDR3 covers 15 residues. CDR3 loop: CASSLGPGLVGTQYF.

The chain carries TRBV25-1 and TRBJ2-7; TCRdb picks TRBD2, but there is no DNA to check that call. The CDR3 covers 16 residues. CDR1 is MGHDK and CDR2 is SYGVNS in the germline V gene. Here the CDR3 reads CASSHRSGTHCYEQYF.

The chain recombines TRBV7-8 with TRBJ2-1. The CDR3 sequence is 14 residues long. CDR1 is SGHVS, CDR2 FQNEAQ, per germline. The CDR3 region is CASSERYSYNEQFF.

This chain links TRBV12-3 or TRBV12-4 with TRBJ2-1; lacking DNA, the TRBD1 call made by TCRdb goes unchecked. The CDR3 loop spans 11 amino acids. The CDR3 is CASSPGVEQFF.

CDR3 region: CASSQDLLRDAFF. The chain carries TRBV3-1 and TRBJ1-1. The germline CDR1 and CDR2 sequences are LGHDT and YNNKEL (reference sequence). The CDR3 has 13 amino acids.

This chain links TRBV30 with TRBJ2-3; the TRBD2 assignment by TCRdb is unverifiable without DNA. The germline CDR1 and CDR2 sequences are GTSNPN and SVGIG (reference sequence). This CDR3 is 16 amino acids long. CDR3 region: CAWNQGLAGAQDTQYF. The full variable domain, completed using reference TRBV30 and TRBJ2-3, is SQTIHQWPATLVQPVGSPLSLECTVEGTSNPNLYWYRQAAGRGLQLLFYSVGIGQISSEVPQNLSASRPQDRQFILSSKKLLLSDSGFYLCAWNQGLAGAQDTQYFGPGTRLTVL.

The chain combines TRBV28 with TRBJ2-5; the D call from TCRdb, TRBD1, cannot be confirmed without DNA. The CDR3 runs to 16 residues. Germline assignment: CDR1 MDHEN and CDR2 SYDVKM. The CDR3 loop is CASSLWTPGQQETQYF. The variable domain in full, with the rest retrieved from reference TRBV28 and TRBJ2-5, is DVKVTQSSRYLVKRTGEKVFLECVQDMDHENMFWYRQDPGLGLRLIYFSYDVKMKEKGDIPEGYSVSREKKERFSLILESASTNQTSMYLCASSLWTPGQQETQYFGPGTRLLVL.

This chain links TRBV5-6 with TRBJ2-3; TCRdb's D call of TRBD2 is untestable without DNA. In germline, CDR1 is SGHDT, CDR2 YYEEEE. The CDR3 consists of 14 residues. CDR3: CASSRTTLTDTQYF.

J is TRBJ2-2 and V is TRBV4-1; TCRdb calls TRBD1, which cannot be checked without DNA. The CDR3 runs to 16 residues. Germline assignment: CDR1 MGHRA and CDR2 YSYEKL. The CDR3 loop reads CASSQADRAGTGELFF.

V and J are TRBV5-1 and TRBJ2-1; TCRdb calls TRBD1, which cannot be checked without DNA. Germline V lookup: CDR1 SGHRS, CDR2 YFSETQ. The CDR3 totals 17 residues. The CDR3: CASSRGQGGRSYNEQFF. Drawing the rest from reference TRBV5-1 and TRBJ2-1, the complete variable domain is KAGVTQTPRYLIKTRGQQVTLSCSPISGHRSVSWYQQTPGQGLQFLFEYFSETQRNKGNFPGRFSGRQFSNSRSEMNVSTLELGDSALYLCASSRGQGGRSYNEQFFGPGTRLTVL.

V gene TRBV20-1 combines with J gene TRBJ2-3; with no DNA, the TCRdb D assignment of TRBD1 cannot be verified. Per the germline V gene, CDR1 is DFQATT and CDR2 is SNEGSKA (reference sequence). The CDR3 runs to 15 residues. CDR3 amino acids: CSASFRLGATDTQYF.

The chain employs TRBV25-1 and TRBJ2-1; the TCRdb call, TRBD1, lacks DNA for checking. CDR3 length: 13 amino acids. The germline CDR1 and CDR2 sequences are MGHDK and SYGVNS. The chain's CDR3 is CASINRWGGRQFF.

CDR3: CASSYSRVLAGYEQYF. The genes are TRBV6-5 and TRBJ2-7; absent DNA, TCRdb's TRBD2 call cannot be checked. Germline CDR1 MNHEY, CDR2 SVGAGI. The CDR3 is 16 amino acids.

This chain connects TRBV27 to TRBJ2-1; the D call of TRBD1 rests on TCRdb alone, since no DNA is present to check it. From germline, CDR1 is MNHEY and CDR2 SMNVEV (reference sequence). The CDR3 totals 12 residues. The CDR3 sequence: CASSLRPSEQFF.

The chain's CDR3 is CASSEAGRTDTQYF. The V gene is TRBV6-1, the J gene TRBJ2-3. CDR3 length: 14 residues. CDR1 is MNHNS and CDR2 is SASEGT in the germline V gene.

The V gene is TRBV7-7, the J gene TRBJ2-5; TCRdb names TRBD2, which stays unverified in the absence of DNA. Per the germline V gene, CDR1 is SSHAT and CDR2 is FNYEAQ (reference sequence). The CDR3 extends over 17 amino acids. The CDR3 loop is CASSEDWTSGSQETQYF.

V gene TRBV2 combines with J gene TRBJ2-3; TCRdb's assignment of TRBD2 cannot be checked, as there is no DNA. The CDR3 covers 16 residues. Germline loops: CDR1 SNHLY, CDR2 FYNNEI. This CDR3 is CASSERLAGGTDTQYF.

The chain recombines TRBV12-3 or TRBV12-4 with TRBJ1-5. The length of the CDR3 is 16 residues. The CDR3 loop is CASSLLPRYSNQPQHF.

The rearrangement joins TRBV15 to TRBJ2-1; no DNA is available, so the TRBD2 call from TCRdb remains unchecked. The CDR3 consists of 16 residues. Germline assignment: CDR1 LNHNV and CDR2 YYDKDF (reference sequence). The chain's CDR3 is CATSREPGLAVKNAVF.

This chain joins TRBV29-1 and TRBJ2-5; TCRdb picks TRBD1, but there is no DNA to check that call. CDR1 and CDR2 from the germline V gene are SQVTM and ANQGSEA. The CDR3 consists of 17 residues. The CDR3 sequence: CSVEVNRDMAFGETQYF.